Shown below are 16 T cell receptor beta chains from a single sample sequenced in a study of shared clonotypes between healthy human individuals. Here immunoSEQ multiplex PCR was the method, and the copy in TCRdb shows in-frame clones only, minus some. The data show over 850,000 clones, 75% to 85% seen once. Sequenced: memory CD4+ T cells from PBMCs. Described subset: CD45RA-negative fraction. The receptors come from a man aged 18 to 35 in good health. Some clones in this sample may be carry-over from other donors' samples.

The gene calls are TRBV11-2 and TRBJ2-1, with 8 positions matching TRBD2. CDR3 length: 18 residues. Germline CDR1 and CDR2: SGHAT and FQNNGV. Germline trimming cut 7 bases from V and 6 bases from J; bases unmatched to any gene: 20. The CDR3 loop reads CASTRLRGNAGGPNEQFF. In DNA form, the CDR3 reads TGTGCCAGCACTCGTCTCCGGGGGAACGCGGGAGGTCCCAATGAGCAGTTCTTC.

Comment on this clone: Since a much larger clone is just one base distant, this may be a read error. Other DNA sequences in the same sample also yield this CDR3. The CDR3 protein is CASSSGQGYGYTF. The CDR3 DNA is TGTGCCAGCAGCTCGGGACAGGGCTATGGCTACACCTTC. V is TRBV7-2 and J is TRBJ1-2; 9 bases fit TRBD1. The germline gives CDR1 SGHTA, CDR2 FQGNSA. The CDR3 is 13 amino acids. The V gene end was trimmed by 4 bases and the J gene end by 4 bases; junction bases not matched to a gene: 1.

CDR3 sequence reads: CASSLTGRGRNTIYF. DNA for the CDR3: TGCGCCAGCAGCCTCACTGGGCGGGGAAGAAACACCATATATTTT. The V gene is TRBV5-1, the J gene TRBJ1-3; no firm D call. From germline, CDR1 is SGHRS and CDR2 YFSETQ. Trimming shortened V by 4 bases and J by 5 bases, and 16 bases separated the two germline ends. CDR3 size: 15 residues.

This clone has just a few counts. This chain uses TRBV27 with TRBJ1-1; D may be TRBD1 (5 bases). This CDR3 spans 13 amino acids. Germline CDR1 and CDR2: MNHEY and SMNVEV (reference sequence). The germline V and J ends were trimmed by 6 bases and 0 bases, with 8 bases remaining between them. The DNA of the CDR3 is TGTGCCAGCAGCAGGGAGATGAACACTGAAGCTTTCTTT. Amino acid sequence: CASSREMNTEAFF.

The chain links TRBV28 to TRBJ1-5; 7 bases map to TRBD1. The CDR3 sequence is 15 residues long. V dropped 7 bases and J dropped 4; count of bases not matched to a gene: 10. Germline lookup yields CDR1 MDHEN and CDR2 SYDVKM. The CDR3 DNA follows: TGTGCCAGCAACTCTTGGGACAGCCCTAATCAGCCCCAGCATTTT. This gives the protein CASNSWDSPNQPQHF.

The J gene is TRBJ2-1, the V gene TRBV7-3, with 9 nucleotides matching TRBD2. This CDR3 is 14 amino acids long. V lost 2 bases to trimming and J lost 7 bases; unmatched junction nucleotides: 3. Germline V gene lookup returns CDR1 SGHTA and CDR2 FQGTGA. CDR3: CASSLGLAQNEQFF. CDR3 DNA: TGTGCCAGCAGCTTAGGACTAGCGCAAAATGAGCAGTTCTTC.

The V call is TRBV10-3, the J call TRBJ1-2; D remains unclear. Germline lookup yields CDR1 ENHRY and CDR2 SYGVKD. There are 13 residues in the CDR3. The V gene lost 4 bases and the J gene lost 3 bases, with 9 bases spanning the gap. CDR3 loop: CAISAGLDYGYTF. DNA for the CDR3: TGTGCCATCAGTGCCGGGCTCGACTATGGCTACACCTTC.

The CDR3 region is CASSPGLAGFREGYEQYF. The CDR3 DNA reads TGTGCCAGCTCACCAGGACTAGCGGGCTTCCGAGAGGGGTACGAGCAGTACTTC. This chain uses TRBV18 with TRBJ2-7, with TRBD2 matching over 11 bases. V dropped 2 bases and J dropped 4; count of bases not matched to a gene: 13. This CDR3 is built from 18 residues. From germline, CDR1 is KGHSH and CDR2 LQKENI.

The V gene is TRBV20-1, the J gene TRBJ2-3; weak D call: TRBD1 (6 bases). Trimming stripped 5 bases from V and 14 bases from J, with 17 bases between. CDR1 DFQATT and CDR2 SNEGSKA come from the germline V gene (reference sequence). This CDR3 contains 11 residues. CDR3 nucleotide sequence: TGCAGTGCTGGAGGACAGTACCGGATGTATTTT. This codes for CSAGGQYRMYF.

With regard to this clone: A much larger clone sits a single nucleotide away, making a read error possible. This chain joins TRBV4-1 and TRBJ2-6; possibly TRBD2 for D (5 bases). CDR1 and CDR2 (germline): MGHRA, YSYEKL. The CDR3 is 16 amino acids. Trimming removed 0 bases from V and 1 base from J, with 7 bases in between. The CDR3 region has the DNA TGCGCCAGCAGCCAAGATCGGGGTTCTGGGGCCAACGTCCTGACTTTC. Protein product: CASSQDRGSGANVLTF.

In its sample, this clone was seen a few times. Other DNA sequences in the sample encode the same CDR3. The genes are TRBV29-1 and TRBJ1-1; 9 bases fit TRBD1. J lost 0 bases, V lost 7 bases, and 3 bases had no gene match. The CDR3 totals 13 residues. Germline CDR1 SQVTM, CDR2 ANQGSEA. The CDR3 is CSAGQGMNTEAFF. CDR3 bases: TGCAGCGCGGGACAGGGAATGAACACTGAAGCTTTCTTT.

The J gene is TRBJ1-5, the V gene TRBV7-9; 7 bases are a match to TRBD1. The CDR3 consists of 15 residues. V was clipped by 0 bases and J by 3 bases; unmatched bases: 2. From germline, CDR1 is SEHNR and CDR2 FQNEAQ (reference sequence). The CDR3: CASSLATGLNQPQHF. The CDR3, as DNA: TGTGCCAGCAGCTTAGCGACAGGGCTCAATCAGCCCCAGCATTTT.

The chain joins TRBV10-3 to TRBJ2-1; TRBD1 agrees at 7 bases. The CDR3 spans 13 residues. The V segment lost 7 bases and the J segment 6 bases; nucleotides outside the gene matches: 6. Germline V gene lookup returns CDR1 ENHRY and CDR2 SYGVKD. This CDR3 reads CAITGTVFNEQFF. The CDR3 DNA reads as TGTGCCATCACCGGGACAGTTTTCAATGAGCAGTTCTTC.

The V call is TRBV29-1, the J call TRBJ2-2; D ambiguous. The V and J ends lost 5 bases and 5 bases respectively, with 27 bases between them. The germline V gene has CDR1 SQVTM and CDR2 ANQGSEA. The CDR3 has 18 amino acids. Here the CDR3 reads CSVSPPTRSAQATGELFF. In DNA, the CDR3 is TGCAGCGTTTCACCCCCCACGAGGAGCGCCCAAGCAACCGGGGAGCTGTTTTTT.

V is TRBV10-1 and J is TRBJ2-1; TRBD2 aligns across 11 bases. Germline assignment: CDR1 WNHNN and CDR2 SYGVQD (reference sequence). J gave up 0 bases and V 5 bases, and 12 bases lay outside the gene matches. The CDR3 sequence is 19 residues long. Here the CDR3 reads CASSFTSGRPQPSYNEQFF. The DNA for the CDR3 is TGCGCCAGCAGTTTCACTAGCGGGAGACCCCAACCCTCCTACAATGAGCAGTTCTTC.

This clone has just one count. The chain couples TRBV15 to TRBJ1-4; D is perhaps TRBD1 (6 bases). CDR1 and CDR2 from the germline V gene are LNHNV and YYDKDF (reference sequence). V was pared by 6 bases and J by 8 bases, with 13 bases between. The CDR3 consists of 13 residues. The CDR3 sequence: CATSTGNREKLFF. CDR3 bases: TGTGCCACCAGTACAGGGAATCGGGAAAAACTGTTTTTT.